This TCR beta chain was sequenced during a study of blood T cells in healthy people across ages. Notes on the study in general: Not knowing donor CMV status may have confounded expanded clonotype changes.

CDR1 and CDR2 (germline): MGHRA, YSYEKL. The CDR3 runs to 14 residues. V was trimmed by 1 base and J by 6 bases, leaving 12 bases between them. Alongside a J-beta primer mix, a sample-barcoded 5' primer served in a second PCR lasting about 7 to 11 cycles. TCRdb re-called the 5' RACE reads through MiXCR, storing one row per CDR3 protein. Here the sample spans about 1.8 million distinct CDR3 sequences, roughly 49% being singletons. Drawing of peripheral blood yielded roughly 10 milliliters from each donor. This clonotype was seen many times. Its target is not known. This TCR was sampled from a woman in her thirties or forties in good health. This rearrangement joins TRBV4-1 to TRBJ2-5; D remains unclear. Input material: blood. The CDR3 is CASSQGAVVQTQYF. The CDR3 region has the DNA TGCGCCAGCAGCCAAGGGGCTGTCGTCCAGACCCAGTACTTC.